This T cell receptor (beta chain) was documented in a study of OX40 agonist ivuxolimab in advanced cancers. Overall study context: Age averaged around 60 years (range roughly 20 to 90), and just over 80% were male.

Clones were sequenced by immunoSEQ multiplex PCR, and TCRdb holds only the in-frame ones, with some missing. The table lists nearly 70,000 clones, 70% to 90% of them singletons. V was cut by 2 bases and J by 0 bases, with 7 bases left in between. The CDR3 runs 15 residues. Per germline, CDR1 KGHSH and CDR2 LQKENI. General study findings and limits: The study found that CD8+ T cells averaged more expanded clones than CD4+.

Regarding this clone: Its antigen is still unknown.

This specimen was CD4+ or CD8+ T cells sorted from blood, taken in a trial of the OX40 agonist ivuxolimab. The chain carries TRBV18 and TRBJ2-2; tentatively, D is TRBD1 (5 bases). The receptor's source is an adult with an advanced solid tumor such as melanoma, head and neck, liver or kidney cancer. The CDR3 DNA reads TGTGCCAGCTCACCAAGGACAACGAACACCGGGGAGCTGTTTTTT. Translated, it gives CASSPRTTNTGELFF.